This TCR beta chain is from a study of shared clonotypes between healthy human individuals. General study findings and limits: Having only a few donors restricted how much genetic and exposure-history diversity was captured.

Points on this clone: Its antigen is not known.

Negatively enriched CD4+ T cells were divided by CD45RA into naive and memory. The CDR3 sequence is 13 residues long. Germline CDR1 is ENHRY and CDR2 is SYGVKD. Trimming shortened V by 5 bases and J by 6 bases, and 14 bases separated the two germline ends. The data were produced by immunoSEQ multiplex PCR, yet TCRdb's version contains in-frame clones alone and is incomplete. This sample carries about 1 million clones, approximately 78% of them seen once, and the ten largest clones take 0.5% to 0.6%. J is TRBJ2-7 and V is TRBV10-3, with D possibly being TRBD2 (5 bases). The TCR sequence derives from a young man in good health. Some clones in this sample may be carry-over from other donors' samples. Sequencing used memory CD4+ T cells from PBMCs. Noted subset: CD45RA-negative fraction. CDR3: CAISPDRGGEQYF. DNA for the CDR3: TGTGCCATCAGTCCGGACCGAGGAGGCGAGCAGTACTTC.